This T cell receptor (beta chain) was sequenced during a study of radiotherapy plus CTLA-4 blockade in lung cancer. Findings and limits, study-wide: Early blood T cell clone changes and increased post-radiation serum interferon-beta were reportedly the strongest response predictors. In blood, after radiotherapy plus ipilimumab, tumor-derived TCR clones expanded.

With regard to this clone: Its antigen is not known.

Trimming cost V 7 bases and J 0 bases, with 9 bases left between them. In germline, CDR1 is LNHDA, CDR2 SQIVND (reference sequence). The CDR3 runs 13 residues. Data came from immunoSEQ multiplex PCR; TCRdb stores just in-frame clones and leaves some out. This sample has approximately 97,000 clones, with approximately 83% found just once. The receptor was derived from a human donor with non-small cell lung cancer who had stable disease on radiotherapy plus ipilimumab. Source: peripheral blood, taken from a patient treated with radiotherapy plus ipilimumab. The rearrangement uses TRBV19 and TRBJ1-1, with D maybe TRBD1 (6 bases). CDR3 loop: CASMGQMNTEAFF. CDR3 in DNA: TGTGCCAGTATGGGACAAATGAACACTGAAGCTTTCTTT.